The clone carrying this T cell receptor (beta chain) was detected ten times or more. A sample-barcoded 5' primer and a J-beta primer mix were used in a second PCR of about 7 to 12 cycles. One entry per CDR3 protein results from TCRdb running MiXCR on the 5' RACE reads. The sample carries approximately 880,000 distinct CDR3 sequences, roughly 52% recorded once. This sample is part of a study of blood T cells in healthy people across ages. This receptor was identified in a man aged 25-45 years in good health. Sequenced input: blood.

CDR3 sequence (DNA): TGCAGTGCATCTAACGTCGCGGGGGAAAAACTGTTTTTT. Residues: CSASNVAGEKLFF. The J gene is TRBJ1-4, the V gene TRBV20-1; D uncertain. Per the germline V gene, CDR1 is DFQATT and CDR2 is SNEGSKA (reference sequence). The CDR3 consists of 13 residues. Trimming took off 6 bases at V and 8 bases at J, with 16 bases between the two ends.